Sequencing of this T cell receptor (beta chain) was carried out in a study of siplizumab effects on memory and regulatory T cells. There are 12 residues in the CDR3. Looked up from germline, CDR1 is KGHSH and CDR2 is LQKENI. Trimming shortened V by 6 bases and J by 8 bases, and 11 bases separated the two germline ends. About this clone itself: Antigen: not known.

Only in-frame clones appear in the TCRdb table, and some are missing; sequencing was by immunoSEQ multiplex PCR. The repertoire holds 85,000 to 130,000 clones, with more than 90% as singletons. Study-level points and caveats: Major contributors to the alloresponse seemed to be naive T cells, which also appeared more diverse than memory cells.

The chain links TRBV18 to TRBJ1-3; D gene ambiguous. The sequence derives from a human donor in good health. Some clones in this sample may be carry-over from other donors' samples. The sequenced sample was CD4+ T cells sorted from blood. CDR3: CASSRPEDTIYF. DNA for the CDR3: TGTGCCAGCTCCCGACCTGAGGACACCATATATTTT.